The 16 T cell receptor beta chains in this list originate from one sample, sequenced in a study of cytomegalovirus exposure and HLA in healthy donors. With 60 Vbeta and 13 Jbeta primers, the PCR was carried out. Profiling relied on immunoSEQ multiplex PCR, and the TCRdb table lists in-frame clones only, not all of them. The sample consists of 100,000 to 150,000 clones, 75% to 85% of them appearing once. The sample was PBMCs. These receptors all stem from a woman aged 45-65 years in good health and CMV-seropositive.

The chain employs TRBV27 and TRBJ1-1; tentative D call: TRBD1 (6 bases). Germline V CDR1 and CDR2: MNHEY, SMNVEV (reference sequence). The CDR3 contains 15 residues. Deletions cut 0 bases from V and 3 bases from J, with 11 bases between. For the CDR3, the DNA is TGTGCCAGCAGTTTATCGGCGGGGGCCCACACTGAAGCTTTCTTT. Protein sequence: CASSLSAGAHTEAFF.

In its sample, this clone was seen once. V and J are TRBV6-4 and TRBJ1-1, with D possibly TRBD1 on 5 matching bases. The CDR3 runs 13 residues. V was clipped by 4 bases and J by 1 base, with 7 bases between them. The germline V gene encodes CDR1 MRHNA and CDR2 SNTAGT. The DNA of the CDR3 is TGTGCCAGCAGTGCCGACAGGAACACTGAAGCTTTCTTT. Translation gives CASSADRNTEAFF.

The rearrangement joins TRBV19 to TRBJ2-1, with 12 bases matching TRBD2. This CDR3 is built from 14 residues. The ends lost 4 bases at V and 9 bases at J; junction bases unmatched: 4. The germline V gene encodes CDR1 LNHDA and CDR2 SQIVND (reference sequence). The CDR3 sequence: CASSSLAGGGEQFF. In DNA form, the CDR3 reads TGTGCCAGTAGTAGCCTAGCGGGAGGGGGTGAGCAGTTCTTC.

The genes are TRBV7-9 and TRBJ1-1, with D tentatively TRBD1 (5 bases). Germline V lookup: CDR1 SEHNR, CDR2 FQNEAQ (reference sequence). V lost 1 base to trimming and J lost 8 bases, with 20 bases between them. The CDR3 loop spans 16 amino acids. This chain's CDR3 is CASSLGGVLGIAEAFF. The CDR3 DNA is TGTGCCAGCAGCTTAGGGGGCGTTCTGGGGATCGCGGAAGCTTTCTTT. The full variable domain, its missing parts supplied by reference TRBV7-9 and TRBJ1-1, is DTGVSQNPRHKITKRGQNVTFRCDPISEHNRLYWYRQTLGQGPEFLTYFQNEAQLEKSRLLSDRFSAERPKGSFSTLEIQRTEQGDSAMYLCASSLGGVLGIAEAFFGQGTRLTVV.

This clone has just a few counts. V usage is TRBV11-2 and J usage is TRBJ2-1; 10 nucleotides match TRBD2. The CDR3 runs to 18 residues. Germline lookup yields CDR1 SGHAT and CDR2 FQNNGV. The V segment lost 5 bases and the J segment 4 bases; nucleotides outside the gene matches: 14. The CDR3 nucleotides read TGTGCCAGCAGCGATCCCTTCCTAGCGGGAGTGGGATACAATGAGCAGTTCTTC. This codes for CASSDPFLAGVGYNEQFF.

A single count supports this clone. V usage is TRBV10-3 and J usage is TRBJ2-2; 7 bases map to TRBD1. Germline CDR1 ENHRY, CDR2 SYGVKD. The CDR3 loop spans 15 amino acids. V trimming: 7 bases; J trimming: 4 bases; junction bases outside the gene matches: 9. CDR3: CAIKTGQPLTGELFF. CDR3 in DNA: TGTGCCATCAAAACGGGACAGCCCCTCACCGGGGAGCTGTTTTTT.

This clone showed up just once. The chain employs TRBV30 and TRBJ2-1, with 14 bases matching TRBD2. The junction had 4 bases not matched to a gene; V was cut back by 0 bases and J by 6 bases. Germline-derived CDR1 and CDR2 are GTSNPN and SVGIG (reference sequence). This CDR3 comprises 16 residues. CDR3 DNA: TGTGCCTGGAGTGTGGGACTAGCGGGGGTCCTCAATGAGCAGTTCTTC. It yields the protein CAWSVGLAGVLNEQFF.

The chain has TRBV7-2 and TRBJ2-5; 13 bases align to TRBD2. The CDR3 has 19 residues. V trimming: 3 bases; J trimming: 5 bases; junction bases outside the gene matches: 15. In germline, CDR1 is SGHTA, CDR2 FQGNSA. CDR3 residues: CASSLYRGLAGKARETQYF. The CDR3 nucleotides are TGTGCCAGCAGCTTGTACCGGGGACTAGCGGGGAAAGCCAGGGAGACCCAGTACTTC.

The DNA for the CDR3 is TGTGCCAGTAGTACAACCGGGACAGGGCTGAACACTGAAGCTTTCTTT. It encodes CASSTTGTGLNTEAFF. The chain has TRBV19 and TRBJ1-1, with 9 nucleotides matching TRBD1. The germline CDR1 and CDR2 sequences are LNHDA and SQIVND (reference sequence). This CDR3 is 16 amino acids long. With 4 bases clipped from V and 0 bases from J, the junction kept 6 bases outside the gene matches.

The V call is TRBV7-9, the J call TRBJ1-2; 10 bases agree with TRBD1. Germline V gene lookup returns CDR1 SEHNR and CDR2 FQNEAQ (reference sequence). This CDR3 contains 16 residues. V gave up 1 base and J gave up 7 bases; unmatched junction bases: 9. CDR3 loop: CASSLDGRQGASGYTF. Written as DNA, the CDR3 is TGTGCCAGCAGCTTAGACGGGCGACAGGGGGCGAGTGGCTACACCTTC. Full variable domain (remainder filled in from reference TRBV7-9 and TRBJ1-2): DTGVSQNPRHKITKRGQNVTFRCDPISEHNRLYWYRQTLGQGPEFLTYFQNEAQLEKSRLLSDRFSAERPKGSFSTLEIQRTEQGDSAMYLCASSLDGRQGASGYTFGSGTRLTVV.

This chain connects TRBV27 to TRBJ2-7, with TRBD2 matching 11 bases. The germline gives CDR1 MNHEY, CDR2 SMNVEV (reference sequence). The CDR3 sequence is 15 residues long. V was clipped by 6 bases and J by 6 bases; unmatched bases: 10. The CDR3 DNA follows: TGTGCCAGCAGCCCGATAGCGGGAGGGCCGATCGAGCAGTACTTC. Translating gives CASSPIAGGPIEQYF.

This chain uses TRBV7-2 with TRBJ2-1; 7 bases agree with TRBD1. The CDR3 consists of 17 residues. Unmatched junction bases numbered 12, after V lost 5 bases and J lost 2 bases. CDR1 and CDR2 (germline): SGHTA, FQGNSA. The CDR3 DNA is TGTGCCAGCAGCCTCAGTACCGGGACAGCGACCTACAATGAGCAGTTCTTC. This translates into CASSLSTGTATYNEQFF.

The rearrangement uses TRBV9 and TRBJ2-7; TRBD1 agrees at 10 bases. CDR1 is SGDLS and CDR2 is YYNGEE in the germline V gene. CDR3 length equals 14 residues. V lost 3 bases and J lost 5; bases outside the gene matches: 5. Written as DNA, the CDR3 is TGTGCCAGCAGCGCGGGACAGGGGCTCCACGAGCAGTACTTC. As protein: CASSAGQGLHEQYF.

This chain uses TRBV9 with TRBJ2-1; TRBD2 matches 13 bases. Germline V gene data show CDR1 as SGDLS and CDR2 as YYNGEE. The V segment lost 3 bases and the J segment 4 bases; nucleotides outside the gene matches: 1. The CDR3 totals 15 residues. The CDR3 nucleotides are TGTGCCAGCAGCGAGGGACTAGCGGGGTACAATGAGCAGTTCTTC. It encodes CASSEGLAGYNEQFF.

The rearrangement joins TRBV19 to TRBJ1-2, with 7 nucleotides matching TRBD1. CDR3 length: 14 amino acids. The germline V gene has CDR1 LNHDA and CDR2 SQIVND (reference sequence). V lost 9 bases, J lost 3 bases, and 10 bases stayed unmatched. CDR3 loop: CASRVQGSDYGYTF. CDR3 DNA: TGTGCCAGCCGGGTACAGGGGAGCGACTATGGCTACACCTTC.

The chain uses TRBV7-3 and TRBJ2-2; 10 bases fit TRBD2. V shed 5 bases and J 8 bases; nucleotides not matched to a gene: 11. The CDR3 contains 16 residues. Germline CDR1 reads SGHTA; CDR2 reads FQGTGA. CDR3 nucleotide sequence: TGTGCCAGCAGCCCCCGCGCCGGACTAGCGGCTGGGGAGCTGTTTTTT. Its protein is CASSPRAGLAAGELFF.